This T cell receptor beta chain was obtained from a study of T cell repertoires in cytomegalovirus infection. For the study at large: Public TCR beta signatures were indicative of both CMV infection and a matching HLA type. Findings and limits, study-wide: Dominant in the ex vivo response were TCR beta clonotypes restricted by HLA-C and specific for CMV. Identification of carriers of CMV plus the relevant HLA was achieved through cumulative public TCR beta family frequency.

In its sample, this clonotype was seen many times. What it recognizes is unknown. Germline V lookup: CDR1 MNHEY, CDR2 SVGEGT. V trimming: 4 bases; J trimming: 2 bases; junction bases outside the gene matches: 6. This CDR3 region has 15 residues. One entry per CDR3 protein results from TCRdb running MiXCR on the reads. The top ten hold 20% to 30% of the sample, which has around 530,000 distinct CDR3 sequences, more than 15% seen once. This chain joins TRBV6-2 or TRBV6-3 and TRBJ2-7; 9 positions agree with TRBD1. Sequencing was performed on CD8+ T cells from PBMCs. This clonotype was sampled from a human donor in good health (CMV status not recorded). Some clones in this sample may be carry-over from other donors' samples. The CDR3 coding sequence is TGTGCCAGCAGTTTTTCCGGGACAGGGACCTACGAGCAGTACTTC. It encodes CASSFSGTGTYEQYF.